This entry lists 21 T cell receptor beta chains sequenced from one sample in a study of T cells in Graves' hyperthyroidism and ophthalmopathy (dated by TCRdb to between 2017 and 2020). The library was produced with multiplex PCR. TCRdb records Illumina HiSeq 2000 as the sequencer. The TCR beta CDR3 regions were amplified from RNA transcripts. The first round of RT-PCR for the TCR CDR3 was performed with the HTBI primer set and the Qiagen OneStep RT-PCR kit. The public sequencing data were trimmed at Q25 with fastp and processed into clonotypes with MiXCR by TCRdb, which kept only in-frame beta chains. Rows matching on CDR3 protein sequence are summarized as one entry with the most common DNA and genes. This sample has about half a million distinct CDR3 sequences in its table, and about 20% of those were observed once. The top ten constitute about half of the sample. The sequencing input was blood. These receptors were taken from a man in his forties or fifties with Graves' ophthalmopathy.

This clonotype was recorded at least ten times. The V gene is TRBV12-3 or TRBV12-4, the J gene TRBJ2-1, with 7 positions matching TRBD2. The CDR3 contains 15 residues. V shed 7 bases and J 5 bases; nucleotides not matched to a gene: 11. This chain's CDR3 is CASTAGDFGNNEQFF. The CDR3 DNA sequence: TGTGCCAGCACCGCGGGGGATTTCGGAAACAATGAGCAGTTCTTC.

This clonotype appeared a few times. The chain links TRBV9 to TRBJ2-2; tentatively, D is TRBD2 (5 bases). The V end was cut by 4 bases, the J end by 4 bases, with 14 bases between. The germline V gene encodes CDR1 SGDLS and CDR2 YYNGEE. The CDR3 length is 15 residues. CDR3 DNA sequence: TGTGCCAGCAGCCCCCAACCCCTAGCCACCGGGGAGCTGTTTTTT. Its protein product is CASSPQPLATGELFF.

The genes are TRBV29-1 and TRBJ2-1; D remains unclear. The CDR3 runs to 12 residues. Trimming pared 6 bases from V and 7 bases from J, leaving 13 bases between. CDR1 is SQVTM, CDR2 ANQGSEA, per germline. The chain's CDR3 is CSVTGEANEQFF. DNA for the CDR3: TGCAGCGTCACGGGCGAGGCTAATGAGCAGTTCTTC.

The chain links TRBV5-1 to TRBJ1-1; D perhaps matches TRBD1 (5 bases). V was shortened by 0 bases and J by 1 base, with 10 bases between the two germline ends. The CDR3 is made up of 15 amino acids. CDR1 and CDR2 from the germline V gene are SGHRS and YFSETQ. The CDR3 loop reads CASSLDSGGNTEAFF. As DNA, the CDR3 is TGCGCCAGCAGCTTGGATTCGGGGGGGAACACTGAAGCTTTCTTT.

This clonotype was counted at least ten times. The gene calls are TRBV20-1 and TRBJ2-1, with a weak D call TRBD1 (5 bases). The germline V and J ends were trimmed by 1 base and 5 bases, with 12 bases remaining between them. This CDR3 spans 14 amino acids. Germline V gives CDR1 DFQATT, CDR2 SNEGSKA (reference sequence). The CDR3 sequence: CSARGKGADNEQFF. The DNA for the CDR3 is TGCAGTGCTAGAGGAAAAGGGGCCGACAATGAGCAGTTCTTC.

Many counts were recorded for this clonotype. This rearrangement joins TRBV27 to TRBJ2-1; the match to TRBD2 covers 8 bases. The CDR3 totals 16 residues. Germline trimming cut 3 bases from V and 2 bases from J; bases unmatched to any gene: 6. Germline V gene lookup returns CDR1 MNHEY and CDR2 SMNVEV (reference sequence). The CDR3 loop reads CASSLMSGSAYNEQFF. CDR3 nucleotide sequence: TGTGCCAGCAGTTTGATGAGCGGGAGTGCCTACAATGAGCAGTTCTTC.

The chain links TRBV6-2 or TRBV6-3 to TRBJ2-1, with D possibly matching TRBD2 (6 bases). This CDR3 comprises 11 residues. CDR1 MNHEY and CDR2 SVGEGT come from the germline V gene. Trimming left V 9 bases short and J 8 bases short, with 11 bases between. The CDR3 bases are TGTGCCAGTTTAGCGGCCCATGAGCAGTTCTTC. It yields the protein CASLAAHEQFF.

The sample holds a few counts of this clonotype. The chain combines TRBV27 with TRBJ2-2; a weak D match, TRBD2 (6 bases). Germline loops: CDR1 MNHEY, CDR2 SMNVEV (reference sequence). V lost 5 bases and J 1 base, leaving 11 bases between the germline ends. The length of the CDR3 is 15 residues. Written as DNA, the CDR3 is TGTGCCAGCAGTCCCCGGGGAGGGAACACCGGGGAGCTGTTTTTT. Translating it yields CASSPRGGNTGELFF.

This clonotype showed up many times. The chain uses TRBV7-3 and TRBJ2-7; D gene ambiguous. Between the trimmed V and J ends, which lost 4 bases and 7 bases, there was a span of 17 bases. The germline gives CDR1 SGHTA, CDR2 FQGTGA. The CDR3 consists of 14 residues. The CDR3 DNA follows: TGTGCCAGCAGCTCGTATGCCGTTGTAGAAGAGCAGTACTTC. This sequence encodes CASSSYAVVEEQYF. The variable domain in full, with the rest retrieved from reference TRBV7-3 and TRBJ2-7, is GAGVSQTPSNKVTEKGKYVELRCDPISGHTALYWYRQSLGQGPEFLIYFQGTGAADDSGLPNDRFFAVRPEGSVSTLKIQRTERGDSAVYLCASSSYAVVEEQYFGPGTRLTVT.

This clonotype has only a few counts. The chain has TRBV29-1 and TRBJ1-1; TRBD1 matches 9 bases. J was trimmed by 11 bases and V by 6 bases; bases with no gene match: 7. The CDR3 length is 11 residues. Looked up from germline, CDR1 is SQVTM and CDR2 is ANQGSEA. The CDR3 region is CSVLTGGGAFF. The CDR3 bases are TGCAGCGTGCTGACAGGGGGAGGGGCTTTCTTT.

The CDR3 region has the DNA TGCGCCAGCAAAACTAGCGGGAGAGTTCAGAACACCGGGGAGCTGTTTTTT. Its translation: CASKTSGRVQNTGELFF. The V and J genes are TRBV5-1 and TRBJ2-2; 11 bases map to TRBD2. Germline V gene data show CDR1 as SGHRS and CDR2 as YFSETQ. The V and J ends lost 6 bases and 1 base, in that order; junction bases with no gene match: 8. CDR3 length: 17 amino acids.

This clonotype has a handful of counts. CDR3 residues: CASSTREKLFF. The CDR3 nucleotides read TGTGCCAGCAGCACGCGTGAAAAACTGTTTTTT. The chain joins TRBV7-9 to TRBJ1-4, with unresolved D. The germline V gene has CDR1 SEHNR and CDR2 FQNEAQ (reference sequence). The V gene lost 5 bases and the J gene lost 7 bases, with 5 bases spanning the gap. This CDR3 is built from 11 residues.

This clonotype has a count of ten or more. The genes are TRBV7-8 and TRBJ1-1; D gene unclear. Trimming removed 1 base at V and 6 bases at J, with 18 bases between. The germline V gene encodes CDR1 SGHVS and CDR2 FQNEAQ. CDR3 length: 16 amino acids. CDR3 sequence (DNA): TGTGCCAGCAGCTTAGTAGTGCGTCAACAAGGGCCTGAAGCTTTCTTT. Amino acid sequence: CASSLVVRQQGPEAFF.

The chain is built from TRBV29-1 and TRBJ2-7; D is possibly TRBD1 (6 bases). Trimming shortened V by 5 bases and J by 4 bases, and 12 bases separated the two germline ends. The CDR3 totals 12 residues. Germline loops: CDR1 SQVTM, CDR2 ANQGSEA. The CDR3 region is CSVPGQLYEQYF. CDR3 DNA sequence: TGCAGCGTTCCCGGACAGCTTTACGAGCAGTACTTC.

Ten or more counts support this clonotype. J is TRBJ1-1 and V is TRBV11-2, with 8 bases aligning to TRBD1. Trimming cost V 5 bases and J 6 bases; bases outside gene matches: 8. Germline-derived CDR1 and CDR2 are SGHAT and FQNNGV. This CDR3 spans 14 amino acids. The CDR3 sequence: CASSLWDRNAEAFF. Written as DNA, the CDR3 is TGTGCCAGCAGCCTCTGGGACAGGAATGCTGAAGCTTTCTTT. The full variable domain, completed using reference TRBV11-2 and TRBJ1-1, is EAGVAQSPRYKIIEKRQSVAFWCNPISGHATLYWYQQILGQGPKLLIQFQNNGVVDDSQLPKDRFSAERLKGVDSTLKIQPAKLEDSAVYLCASSLWDRNAEAFFGQGTRLTVV.

V gene TRBV6-1 combines with J gene TRBJ2-7, with 11 bases fitting TRBD2. The CDR3 consists of 13 residues. With 7 bases clipped from V and 2 bases from J, the junction kept 1 base outside the gene matches. From germline, CDR1 is MNHNS and CDR2 SASEGT. This CDR3 is CASMTSGAYEQYF. CDR3 DNA sequence: TGTGCCAGCATGACTAGCGGGGCCTACGAGCAGTACTTC.

The V gene is TRBV5-1, the J gene TRBJ2-7; 7 nucleotides agree with TRBD2. Per germline, CDR1 SGHRS and CDR2 YFSETQ. The CDR3 spans 13 residues. J lost 5 bases, V lost 4 bases, and 6 bases had no gene match. This chain's CDR3 is CASSRTSVHEQYF. In nucleotides, the CDR3 is TGCGCCAGCAGCAGAACTAGCGTCCACGAGCAGTACTTC. Drawing the rest from reference TRBV5-1 and TRBJ2-7, the complete variable domain is KAGVTQTPRYLIKTRGQQVTLSCSPISGHRSVSWYQQTPGQGLQFLFEYFSETQRNKGNFPGRFSGRQFSNSRSEMNVSTLELGDSALYLCASSRTSVHEQYFGPGTRLTVT.

CDR3 sequence reads: CASSQDTGQGKYEQYF. For the CDR3, the DNA is TGCGCCAGCAGCCAAGATACCGGACAGGGGAAGTACGAGCAGTACTTC. The V call is TRBV4-1, the J call TRBJ2-7, with TRBD1 identical over 9 bases. Unmatched junction bases numbered 7, after V lost 0 bases and J lost 4 bases. CDR3 length: 16 residues. The germline CDR1 and CDR2 sequences are MGHRA and YSYEKL.

The sample holds a few counts of this clonotype. The gene calls are TRBV5-6 and TRBJ1-5, with 9 bases fitting TRBD1. After removal of 4 bases from V and 1 base from J, the junction contained 3 bases not matched to a gene. The CDR3 runs 15 residues. Per germline, CDR1 SGHDT and CDR2 YYEEEE. DNA for the CDR3: TGTGCCAGCAGCAGAGGGACAGGGAGCAATCAGCCCCAGCATTTT. Its translation: CASSRGTGSNQPQHF.

Ten or more counts support this clonotype. This chain joins TRBV2 and TRBJ2-2; 8 nucleotides match TRBD1. CDR1 SNHLY and CDR2 FYNNEI come from the germline V gene. V lost 7 bases to trimming and J lost 1 base; unmatched junction nucleotides: 5. The CDR3 contains 15 residues. The CDR3 sequence: CASNGQGLNTGELFF. CDR3 bases: TGTGCCAGCAACGGACAGGGACTGAACACCGGGGAGCTGTTTTTT.

The chain carries TRBV7-9 and TRBJ2-7; TRBD2 aligns across 9 bases. Germline CDR1 is SEHNR and CDR2 is FQNEAQ (reference sequence). There are 15 residues in the CDR3. After removal of 3 bases from V and 6 bases from J, the junction contained 9 bases not matched to a gene. The CDR3 coding sequence is TGTGCCAGCAGCTTCAGTAGCGGGGGAATGACCGAGCAGTACTTC. Protein sequence: CASSFSSGGMTEQYF.